This TCR beta chain originates from a study of blood T cell repertoires in COVID-19. The overall study: From the United States, Italy and Spain came samples of acute and convalescent COVID-19. Nucleic acid was either cDNA or gDNA, and it came from T cells, B-cell-depleted T cells, or PBMCs.

This clone was seen a handful of times. Under the authors' procedure: Nucleated cell counts were estimated from reference gene primer amplification. Libraries were prepared by immunoSEQ multiplex PCR; TCRdb keeps only in-frame clonotypes and omits some of them. V, J and clone size were drawn from that table, and D and trimming were deduced from the DNA. The sample comprises about 87,000 clones, 75% of which are singletons, and 4% to 5% rests with the top ten. The germline V and J ends were trimmed by 5 bases and 3 bases, with 13 bases remaining between them. Germline V gene sequence: CDR1 LNHDA, CDR2 SQIVND (reference sequence). The CDR3 runs to 14 residues.

Source material: peripheral blood. This rearrangement joins TRBV19 to TRBJ1-2; D is uncertain. This TCR derives from a woman aged 50 to 60 with acute or convalescent COVID-19. CDR3 in amino acids: CASSPVETYYGYTF. CDR3 coding DNA: TGTGCCAGTAGTCCTGTAGAGACATACTATGGCTACACCTTC. The full variable domain, with the rest looked up from reference TRBV19 and TRBJ1-2, is DGGITQSPKYLFRKEGQNVTLSCEQNLNHDAMYWYRQDPGQGLRLIYYSQIVNDFQKGDIAEGYSVSREKKESFPLTVTSAQKNPTAFYLCASSPVETYYGYTFGSGTRLTVV.